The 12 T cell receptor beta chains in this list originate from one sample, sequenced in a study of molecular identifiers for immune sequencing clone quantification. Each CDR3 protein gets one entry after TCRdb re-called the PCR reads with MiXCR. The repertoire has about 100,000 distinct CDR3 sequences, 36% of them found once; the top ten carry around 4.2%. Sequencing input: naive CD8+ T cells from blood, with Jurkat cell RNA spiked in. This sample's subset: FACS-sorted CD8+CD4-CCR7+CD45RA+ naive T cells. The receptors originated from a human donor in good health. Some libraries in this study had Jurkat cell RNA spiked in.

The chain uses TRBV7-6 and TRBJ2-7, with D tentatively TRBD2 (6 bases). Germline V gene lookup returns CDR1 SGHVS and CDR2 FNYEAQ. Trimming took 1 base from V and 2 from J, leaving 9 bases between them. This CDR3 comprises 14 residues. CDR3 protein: CASSLGDFAYEQYF. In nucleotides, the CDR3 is TGTGCCAGCAGCTTAGGGGACTTCGCCTACGAGCAGTACTTC.

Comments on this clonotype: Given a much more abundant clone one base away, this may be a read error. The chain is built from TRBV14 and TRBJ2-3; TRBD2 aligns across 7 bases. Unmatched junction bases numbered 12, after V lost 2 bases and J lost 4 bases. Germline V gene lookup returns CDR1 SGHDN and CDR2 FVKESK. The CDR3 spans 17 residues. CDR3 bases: TGTGCCAGCAGCCAACGCTCTAGCGGAGCCGGCGCAGATACGCAGTATTTT. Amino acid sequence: CASSQRSSGAGADTQYF.

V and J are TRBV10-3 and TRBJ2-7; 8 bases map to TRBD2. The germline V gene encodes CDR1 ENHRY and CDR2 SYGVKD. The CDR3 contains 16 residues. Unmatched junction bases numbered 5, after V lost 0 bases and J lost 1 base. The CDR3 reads CAISESVSGKSYEQYF. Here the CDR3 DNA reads TGTGCCATCAGTGAGTCGGTTAGCGGGAAGTCCTACGAGCAGTACTTC.

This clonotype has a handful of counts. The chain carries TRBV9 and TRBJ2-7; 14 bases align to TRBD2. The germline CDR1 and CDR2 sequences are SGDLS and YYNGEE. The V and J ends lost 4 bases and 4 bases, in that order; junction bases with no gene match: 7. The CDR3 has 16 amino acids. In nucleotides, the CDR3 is TGTGCCAGCAGCCCAGACGGGACTAGCGGGAGTTACGAGCAGTACTTC. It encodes CASSPDGTSGSYEQYF.

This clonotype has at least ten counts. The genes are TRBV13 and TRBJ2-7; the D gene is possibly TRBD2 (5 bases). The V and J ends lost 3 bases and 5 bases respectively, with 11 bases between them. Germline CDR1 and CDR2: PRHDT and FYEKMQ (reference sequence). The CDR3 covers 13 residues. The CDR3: CASSLGALDEQYF. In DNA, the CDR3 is TGTGCCAGCAGCTTGGGAGCCCTCGACGAGCAGTACTTC.

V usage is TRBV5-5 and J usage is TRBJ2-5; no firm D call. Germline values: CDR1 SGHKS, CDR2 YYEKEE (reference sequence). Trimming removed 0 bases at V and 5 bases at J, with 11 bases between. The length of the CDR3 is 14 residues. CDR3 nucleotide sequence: TGTGCCAGCAGCTTGGGCATAAGTTGGGAGACCCAGTACTTC. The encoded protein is CASSLGISWETQYF. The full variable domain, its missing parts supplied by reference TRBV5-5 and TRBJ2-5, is DAGVTQSPTHLIKTRGQQVTLRCSPISGHKSVSWYQQVLGQGPQFIFQYYEKEERGRGNFPDRFSARQFPNYSSELNVNALLLGDSALYLCASSLGISWETQYFGPGTRLLVL.

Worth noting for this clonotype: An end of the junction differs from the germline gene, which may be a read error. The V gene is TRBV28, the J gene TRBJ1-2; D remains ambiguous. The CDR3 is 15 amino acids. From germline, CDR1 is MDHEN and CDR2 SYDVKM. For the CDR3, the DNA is TGTGCCAGCAGTTTAGGTGGCTGGGTTCACTATGGCTGCACCTTC. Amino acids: CASSLGGWVHYGCTF.

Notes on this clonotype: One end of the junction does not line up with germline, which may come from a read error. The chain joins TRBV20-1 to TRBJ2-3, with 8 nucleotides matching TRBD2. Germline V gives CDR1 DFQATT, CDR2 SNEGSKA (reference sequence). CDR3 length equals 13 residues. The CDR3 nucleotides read TGCAGTGCGACTAGCGAGTACACAGATACGCTGTATTTT. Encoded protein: CSATSEYTDTLYF.

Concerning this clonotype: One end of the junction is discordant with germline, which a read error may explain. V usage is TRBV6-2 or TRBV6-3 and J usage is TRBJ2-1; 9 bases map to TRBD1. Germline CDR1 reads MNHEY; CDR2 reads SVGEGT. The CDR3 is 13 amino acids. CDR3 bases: TGTGCCAGCCGGGACAGGGTCAACCAAGGCCTTAGCTTC. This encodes CASRDRVNQGLSF.

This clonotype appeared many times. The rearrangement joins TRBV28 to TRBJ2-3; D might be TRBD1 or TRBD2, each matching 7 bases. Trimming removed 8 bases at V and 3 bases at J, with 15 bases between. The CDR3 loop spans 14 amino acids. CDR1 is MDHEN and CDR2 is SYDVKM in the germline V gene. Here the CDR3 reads CASGRDRSTDTQYF. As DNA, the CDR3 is TGTGCCAGCGGGAGGGACAGATCGACAGATACGCAGTATTTT.

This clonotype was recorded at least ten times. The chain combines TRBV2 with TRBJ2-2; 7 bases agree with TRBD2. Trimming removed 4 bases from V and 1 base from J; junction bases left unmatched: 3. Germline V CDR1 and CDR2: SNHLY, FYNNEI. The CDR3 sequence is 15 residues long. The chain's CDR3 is CASSVGGLNTGELFF. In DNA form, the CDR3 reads TGTGCCAGCAGTGTGGGAGGGCTGAACACCGGGGAGCTGTTTTTT.

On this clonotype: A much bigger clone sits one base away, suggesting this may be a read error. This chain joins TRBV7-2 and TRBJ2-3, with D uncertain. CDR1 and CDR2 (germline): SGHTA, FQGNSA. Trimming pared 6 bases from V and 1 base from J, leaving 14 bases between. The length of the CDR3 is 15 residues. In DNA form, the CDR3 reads TGTACCAGCAGGCTCGAGTTTTGGGGCACAGATACGCAGTATTTT. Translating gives CTSRLEFWGTDTQYF.